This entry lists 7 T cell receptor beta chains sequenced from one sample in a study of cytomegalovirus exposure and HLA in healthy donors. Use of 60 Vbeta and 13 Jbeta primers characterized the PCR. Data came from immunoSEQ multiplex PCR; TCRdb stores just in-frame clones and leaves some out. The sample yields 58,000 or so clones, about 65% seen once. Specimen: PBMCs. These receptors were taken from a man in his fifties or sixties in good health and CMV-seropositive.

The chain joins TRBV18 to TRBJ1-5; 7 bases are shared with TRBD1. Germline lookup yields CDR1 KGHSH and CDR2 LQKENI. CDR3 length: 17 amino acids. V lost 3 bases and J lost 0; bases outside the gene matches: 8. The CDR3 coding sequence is TGTGCCAGCTCACCCCAGACAGGGCTCGATAGCAATCAGCCCCAGCATTTT. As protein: CASSPQTGLDSNQPQHF.

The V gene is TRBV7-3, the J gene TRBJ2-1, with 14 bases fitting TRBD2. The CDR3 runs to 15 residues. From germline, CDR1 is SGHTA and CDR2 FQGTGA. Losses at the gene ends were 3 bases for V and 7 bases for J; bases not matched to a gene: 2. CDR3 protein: CASSLGTSGGNEQFF. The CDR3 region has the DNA TGTGCCAGCAGCTTGGGGACTAGCGGGGGAAATGAGCAGTTCTTC.

CDR3 in DNA: TGTGCCAGCAGATTTTCAGGGGATGGGGCAGATACGCAGTATTTT. Residues: CASRFSGDGADTQYF. V is TRBV27 and J is TRBJ2-3; a possible D gene is TRBD1 (6 bases). CDR1 MNHEY and CDR2 SMNVEV come from the germline V gene (reference sequence). V was clipped by 6 bases and J by 4 bases, with 17 bases between them. The CDR3 runs 15 residues.

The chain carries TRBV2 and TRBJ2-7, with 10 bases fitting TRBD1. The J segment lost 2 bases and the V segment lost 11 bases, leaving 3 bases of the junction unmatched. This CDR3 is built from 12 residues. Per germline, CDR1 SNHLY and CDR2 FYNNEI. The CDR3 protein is CAGQGGPYEQYF. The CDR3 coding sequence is TGTGCCGGACAGGGGGGACCCTACGAGCAGTACTTC. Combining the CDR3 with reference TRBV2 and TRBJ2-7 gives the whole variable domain EPEVTQTPSHQVTQMGQEVILRCVPISNHLYFYWYRQILGQKVEFLVSFYNNEISEKSEIFDDQFSVERPDGSNFTLKIRSTKLEDSAMYFCAGQGGPYEQYFGPGTRLTVT.

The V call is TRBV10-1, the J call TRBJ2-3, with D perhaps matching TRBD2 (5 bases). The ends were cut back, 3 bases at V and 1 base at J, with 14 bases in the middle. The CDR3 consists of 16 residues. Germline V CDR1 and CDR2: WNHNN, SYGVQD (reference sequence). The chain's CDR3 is CASSEVAEVGTDTQYF. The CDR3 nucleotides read TGCGCCAGCAGTGAAGTTGCGGAGGTGGGCACAGATACGCAGTATTTT.

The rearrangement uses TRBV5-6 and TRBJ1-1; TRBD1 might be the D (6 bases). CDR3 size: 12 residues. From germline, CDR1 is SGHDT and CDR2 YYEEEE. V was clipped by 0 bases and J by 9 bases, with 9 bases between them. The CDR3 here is CASSLGDTQAFF. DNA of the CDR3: TGTGCCAGCAGCTTGGGGGACACCCAAGCTTTCTTT.

As DNA, the CDR3 is TGTGCCTGGGATCCGGGACAGGGCGATGAGCAGTTCTTC. Protein: CAWDPGQGDEQFF. The chain is built from TRBV30 and TRBJ2-1, with 9 bases that match TRBD1. CDR1 is GTSNPN, CDR2 SVGIG, per germline (reference sequence). The CDR3 sequence is 13 residues long. V trimming: 5 bases; J trimming: 8 bases; junction bases outside the gene matches: 7.